Below, 17 T cell receptor beta chains from the same sample are listed, as sequenced in a study of shared clonotypes between healthy human individuals. Using immunoSEQ multiplex PCR, the repertoire was profiled, and TCRdb retains in-frame clones only, with some absent. The sample yields some 2,100,000 clones, 90% to 95% seen once. CD45RO negativity and positive selection for CCR7 defined naive CD8 cells, a population that excluded terminally differentiated effector memory CD45RA+ cells. Sample: naive CD8+ T cells from PBMCs. These TCRs come from a man in his late teens or twenties in good health. Some clones in this sample may be carry-over from other donors' samples.

This sequence joins TRBV29-1 and TRBJ2-7; 12 bases agree with TRBD1. The CDR3 sequence is 15 residues long. Trimming cost V 3 bases and J 3 bases; bases outside gene matches: 6. Per the germline V gene, CDR1 is SQVTM and CDR2 is ANQGSEA. The DNA of the CDR3 is TGCAGCGTTGAGTCGTGGGACAGGGGGCACTACGAGCAGTACTTC. Protein product: CSVESWDRGHYEQYF.

In this sample, this clone turned up once. Other DNA sequences within the sample encode an identical CDR3. J is TRBJ1-5 and V is TRBV27, with no clear D. The V end lost 4 bases, the J end lost 0 bases, and 7 bases lay between the germline ends. This CDR3 has 14 residues. Germline CDR1 reads MNHEY; CDR2 reads SMNVEV (reference sequence). The CDR3 region is CASSSIGSNQPQHF. CDR3 DNA sequence: TGTGCCAGCAGTTCTATAGGTAGCAATCAGCCCCAGCATTTT.

The chain recombines TRBV27 with TRBJ1-5; D uncertain. Germline V gene sequence: CDR1 MNHEY, CDR2 SMNVEV (reference sequence). CDR3 length equals 15 residues. The V gene lost 8 bases and the J gene lost 0 bases, with 14 bases spanning the gap. The CDR3 bases are TGTGCCAGCCGCGAAGACTACACTAGCAATCAGCCCCAGCATTTT. Its protein product is CASREDYTSNQPQHF.

The chain carries TRBV13 and TRBJ2-7, with 7 bases matching TRBD2. This CDR3 has 14 amino acids. With 4 bases clipped from V and 2 bases from J, the junction kept 5 bases outside the gene matches. Germline CDR1 reads PRHDT; CDR2 reads FYEKMQ (reference sequence). CDR3 sequence (DNA): TGTGCCAGCAGCTCGGGACTAACCACCTACGAGCAGTACTTC. Protein product: CASSSGLTTYEQYF.

The chain carries TRBV2 and TRBJ2-7; 7 positions agree with TRBD2. The CDR3 sequence is 15 residues long. The germline gives CDR1 SNHLY, CDR2 FYNNEI. With 7 bases clipped from V and 4 bases from J, the junction kept 13 bases outside the gene matches. CDR3 in amino acids: CASIGSGLSFYEQYF. For the CDR3, the DNA is TGTGCCAGCATTGGTTCGGGACTATCGTTTTACGAGCAGTACTTC.

The J gene is TRBJ2-7, the V gene TRBV5-1; possibly TRBD1 for D (5 bases). The germline V gene encodes CDR1 SGHRS and CDR2 YFSETQ. Trimming stripped 1 base from V and 2 bases from J, with 10 bases between. The CDR3 length is 14 residues. CDR3 sequence (DNA): TGCGCCAGCAGCTTGCTCGCAGGGACCTACGAGCAGTACTTC. Residues: CASSLLAGTYEQYF.

V gene TRBV28 combines with J gene TRBJ1-4, with TRBD1 identical over 12 bases. Germline-derived CDR1 and CDR2 are MDHEN and SYDVKM. This CDR3 spans 21 amino acids. Germline trimming cut 6 bases from V and 14 bases from J; bases unmatched to any gene: 31. The chain's CDR3 is CASSESLPGQGAGLSRRWLFF. For the CDR3, the DNA is TGTGCCAGCAGCGAATCTCTCCCGGGACAGGGGGCAGGTTTGTCCAGAAGGTGGCTGTTTTTT.

V gene TRBV9 combines with J gene TRBJ2-1; TRBD2 agrees at 8 bases. This CDR3 has 15 amino acids. In germline, CDR1 is SGDLS, CDR2 YYNGEE. J lost 8 bases, V lost 4 bases, and 11 bases had no gene match. The CDR3 is CASSLGTSSDYEQFF. CDR3 DNA: TGTGCCAGCAGCCTAGGGACTAGTAGTGATTATGAGCAGTTCTTC.

The rearrangement links TRBV29-1 to TRBJ2-1; D gene uncertain. The CDR3 totals 13 residues. Per germline, CDR1 SQVTM and CDR2 ANQGSEA. The CDR3 spells CITPGTHSNEQFF. Written as DNA, the CDR3 is TGCATTACCCCGGGTACCCATTCCAATGAGCAGTTCTTC.

The chain recombines TRBV6-1 with TRBJ1-5, with D perhaps matching TRBD1 (6 bases). The CDR3 is made up of 12 amino acids. CDR1 is MNHNS, CDR2 SASEGT, per germline. The V gene lost 6 bases and the J gene lost 10 bases, with 13 bases spanning the gap. CDR3: CASSGQLFPQHF. DNA for the CDR3: TGTGCCAGCAGCGGACAGTTATTTCCCCAGCATTTT.

This clone appeared a single time. The V call is TRBV28, the J call TRBJ2-7, with a tentative D call TRBD1 (5 bases). The CDR3 runs to 15 residues. Germline V gene sequence: CDR1 MDHEN, CDR2 SYDVKM. V gave up 5 bases and J gave up 2 bases, with 16 bases separating them. In nucleotides, the CDR3 is TGTGCCAGCAGTACTTCTGTGGAGACAGCCTACGAGCAGTACTTC. Protein: CASSTSVETAYEQYF.

J is TRBJ1-5 and V is TRBV28; TRBD1 is a possible D gene (5 bases). The ends were cut back, 7 bases at V and 0 bases at J, with 22 bases in the middle. From germline, CDR1 is MDHEN and CDR2 SYDVKM. This CDR3 has 18 residues. CDR3 bases: TGTGCCAGCACTAGTAACTTCCTGACAGAAGATAGCAATCAGCCCCAGCATTTT. It encodes CASTSNFLTEDSNQPQHF.

This CDR3 is CASSLAGATEAFF. CDR3 DNA sequence: TGTGCCAGCAGCTTAGCTGGGGCCACTGAAGCTTTCTTT. The rearrangement uses TRBV7-9 and TRBJ1-1; D possibly corresponds to TRBD1 (5 bases). This CDR3 is 13 amino acids long. The V gene's germline CDR1 is SEHNR and CDR2 FQNEAQ (reference sequence). Trimming left V 0 bases short and J 4 bases short, with 6 bases between.

The chain is built from TRBV7-9 and TRBJ1-1, with D perhaps TRBD1 (5 bases). Trimming shortened V by 6 bases and J by 7 bases, and 18 bases separated the two germline ends. The germline V gene encodes CDR1 SEHNR and CDR2 FQNEAQ (reference sequence). This CDR3 has 14 residues. For the CDR3, the DNA is TGTGCCAGCAGATTACCAACGGGGGATCTTGAAGCTTTCTTT. As protein: CASRLPTGDLEAFF.

Concerning this clone: Other DNA sequences in the same sample also yield this CDR3. The chain employs TRBV10-3 and TRBJ2-1; D is perhaps TRBD1 or TRBD2 (5 bases each). Germline CDR1 is ENHRY and CDR2 is SYGVKD. V gave up 2 bases and J gave up 6 bases, with 11 bases separating them. This CDR3 is 14 amino acids long. This chain's CDR3 is CAISERAGGNEQFF. As DNA, the CDR3 is TGTGCCATCAGTGAGAGGGCTGGGGGCAATGAGCAGTTCTTC.

Turning to this clone: The same CDR3 can be traced to other DNA sequences in this sample. The chain couples TRBV7-9 to TRBJ2-5, with unresolved D. CDR3 length: 13 amino acids. V lost 4 bases and J 1 base, leaving 7 bases between the germline ends. Germline CDR1 reads SEHNR; CDR2 reads FQNEAQ (reference sequence). CDR3 DNA sequence: TGTGCCAGCAGCTCCAGAGCCCAAGAGACCCAGTACTTC. It encodes CASSSRAQETQYF.

This sequence joins TRBV13 and TRBJ2-2; the match to TRBD2 covers 11 bases. Germline V gives CDR1 PRHDT, CDR2 FYEKMQ (reference sequence). V lost 2 bases to trimming and J lost 7 bases; unmatched junction nucleotides: 15. This CDR3 has 19 residues. CDR3 sequence (DNA): TGTGCCAGCAGCTTATTTACTAGCGGGAGAAGAATAGGAGTCGGGGAGCTGTTTTTT. Residues: CASSLFTSGRRIGVGELFF. Filled out from reference TRBV13 and TRBJ2-2, the complete variable domain reads AAGVIQSPRHLIKEKRETATLKCYPIPRHDTVYWYQQGPGQDPQFLISFYEKMQSDKGSIPDRFSAQQFSDYHSELNMSSLELGDSALYFCASSLFTSGRRIGVGELFFGEGSRLTVL.